The 11 T cell receptor beta chains given below trace back to one sample, sequenced in a study of early T cells in non-severe SARS-CoV-2 infection. Each CDR3 protein is one row after TCRdb ran MiXCR on the 5' RACE reads. The data contain roughly 63,000 distinct CDR3 sequences, 10% to 15% of them singletons. Sequenced input: whole blood. The receptors were sampled from an adult who was a healthcare worker with PCR-confirmed SARS-CoV-2 infection or an uninfected control (not recorded which).

This clonotype was counted a few times. The chain is built from TRBV20-1 and TRBJ2-3; the match to TRBD1 covers 10 bases. V shed 6 bases and J 4 bases; nucleotides not matched to a gene: 7. CDR3 length: 14 residues. Germline V lookup: CDR1 DFQATT, CDR2 SNEGSKA (reference sequence). This chain's CDR3 is CSARQGARPDTQYF. The CDR3 nucleotides are TGCAGTGCGAGACAGGGGGCGCGACCAGATACGCAGTATTTT.

This clonotype has more than one count but fewer than ten. J is TRBJ1-2 and V is TRBV18; 9 bases match TRBD1. The CDR3 sequence is 16 residues long. With 0 bases clipped from V and 5 bases from J, the junction kept 7 bases outside the gene matches. The germline gives CDR1 KGHSH, CDR2 LQKENI. CDR3 DNA: TGTGCCAGCTCACCACCTGCGGACAGGGGCGGTTATGGCTACACCTTC. Translation: CASSPPADRGGYGYTF.

In regard to this clonotype: A much larger clone differs by one base, so this may be a read error. The chain couples TRBV5-4 to TRBJ1-4; TRBD1 agrees at 8 bases. This CDR3 contains 16 residues. Germline CDR1 is SGHNT and CDR2 is YYREEE (reference sequence). The V and J ends lost 5 bases and 8 bases, in that order; junction bases with no gene match: 14. In DNA form, the CDR3 reads TGTGCCAGCAGATCGCCCCCACTGACAGGGGACGAAAAACTGTTTTTT. Translated, it gives CASRSPPLTGDEKLFF.

This clonotype showed up many times. V usage is TRBV5-6 and J usage is TRBJ2-1; 8 bases are shared with TRBD2. Germline V CDR1 and CDR2: SGHDT, YYEEEE. J was trimmed by 6 bases and V by 6 bases; bases with no gene match: 11. This CDR3 has 15 residues. The DNA for the CDR3 is TGTGCCAGCACCATGTTGGGGCGGGGGGTCAATGAGCAGTTCTTC. Translated: CASTMLGRGVNEQFF.

This clonotype appeared a few times. This rearrangement joins TRBV12-3 or TRBV12-4 to TRBJ1-2, with D maybe TRBD1 (6 bases). This CDR3 has 14 amino acids. The V end was cut by 2 bases, the J end by 9 bases, with 16 bases between. CDR3 amino acids: CASSLPWGQRRYTF. Written as DNA, the CDR3 is TGTGCCAGCAGTTTACCTTGGGGGCAGAGACGCTACACCTTC.

This clonotype was counted ten times or more. The chain carries TRBV7-6 and TRBJ2-1, with 9 positions matching TRBD2. The trim removed 5 bases at V and 5 bases at J, leaving 4 bases unmatched. Germline V gives CDR1 SGHVS, CDR2 FNYEAQ. The CDR3 loop spans 14 amino acids. CDR3 sequence (DNA): TGTGCCAGCAGCCCCCGACTAGCGGACAATGAGCAGTTCTTC. Translating gives CASSPRLADNEQFF.

This clonotype has ten or more counts. The V gene is TRBV3-1, the J gene TRBJ2-2, with D possibly TRBD2 on 7 matching bases. This CDR3 contains 17 residues. Germline values: CDR1 LGHDT, CDR2 YNNKEL (reference sequence). V gave up 0 bases and J gave up 5 bases, with 16 bases separating them. This CDR3 reads CASSQDPGGGGTGELFF. Here the CDR3 DNA reads TGTGCCAGCAGCCAAGATCCGGGGGGCGGTGGGACCGGGGAGCTGTTTTTT.

This clonotype came up a few times. This rearrangement joins TRBV29-1 to TRBJ1-2; D is unclear. The CDR3 length is 15 residues. V dropped 4 bases and J dropped 6 bases, with 21 bases sitting between them. In germline, CDR1 is SQVTM, CDR2 ANQGSEA. CDR3 nucleotide sequence: TGCAGCGTTGTGTTGGCTTCCGACATTGTTGATGGCTACACCTTC. It codes for CSVVLASDIVDGYTF.

DNA of the CDR3: TGTGCCAGCAGCTTAGAGAGTCGGCAGGCCTCCCCCAATCAGCCCCAGCATTTT. Protein: CASSLESRQASPNQPQHF. The rearrangement joins TRBV7-9 to TRBJ1-5; D ambiguous. The CDR3 extends over 18 amino acids. Germline values: CDR1 SEHNR, CDR2 FQNEAQ (reference sequence). Between the trimmed V and J ends, which lost 1 base and 3 bases, there was a span of 19 bases.

Ten or more counts support this clonotype. The chain carries TRBV6-1 and TRBJ2-1; TRBD2 aligns across 8 bases. From germline, CDR1 is MNHNS and CDR2 SASEGT. There are 16 residues in the CDR3. V shed 6 bases, J shed 6 bases, and the junction held 13 bases outside the gene matches. In DNA form, the CDR3 reads TGTGCCAGCAGCTCCCTGGCGGGGGGCGTTAGCAATGAGCAGTTCTTC. Its protein is CASSSLAGGVSNEQFF.

There are many counts of this clonotype. J is TRBJ2-3 and V is TRBV20-1, with 7 bases lining up with TRBD2. Germline V gives CDR1 DFQATT, CDR2 SNEGSKA (reference sequence). Trimming at V came to 3 bases and at J to 2 bases, leaving 8 bases not matched to a gene. The CDR3 covers 15 residues. This CDR3 reads CSASFRGDFTDTQYF. As DNA, the CDR3 is TGCAGTGCTAGTTTTCGGGGGGATTTCACAGATACGCAGTATTTT.